This T cell receptor beta chain was retrieved from a study of cytomegalovirus exposure and HLA in healthy donors. Both 60 Vbeta primers and 13 Jbeta primers went into the PCR. Measured with immunoSEQ multiplex PCR; TCRdb has only the in-frame clones, and not every one. The sample has approximately 190,000 clones, roughly four fifths seen once; the top ten hold approximately 2%. Whole-study results and caveats: Investigators reported under 200 TCR beta chains as tied to cytomegalovirus. By a later analysis, the bulk of CMV-associated TCR beta chains appeared HLA-restricted.

Turning to this clone: The antigen is not known.

Trimming left V 0 bases short and J 7 bases short, with 16 bases between. This CDR3 is built from 14 residues. Germline V gene data show CDR1 as GTSNPN and CDR2 as SVGIG (reference sequence). The specimen sequenced was PBMCs. The origin of this receptor is a woman between 18 and 29 years old in good health and CMV-seropositive. This chain uses TRBV30 with TRBJ2-7, with D maybe TRBD2 (5 bases). CDR3 coding DNA: TGTGCCTGGAGTGTGTGGGGTGGGGAGAGGGAGCAGTACTTC. As protein: CAWSVWGGEREQYF.